The 5 T cell receptor beta chains below come from one sample, sequenced in a study of glioma-infiltrating T cells after dendritic cell vaccination. Described time point: after dendritic cell vaccination, including at tumor progression/relapse. TCRdb's table, derived via immunoSEQ multiplex PCR, lists solely in-frame clones and lacks some. The sample consists of about 82,000 clones, around four fifths of them appearing once. The source was blood, collected after dendritic cell vaccination. The receptors shown here come from a human donor with glioblastoma.

The chain couples TRBV6-5 to TRBJ1-1, with TRBD1 as a possible D gene (5 bases). Germline values: CDR1 MNHEY, CDR2 SVGAGI. The CDR3 extends over 11 amino acids. Trimming left V 9 bases short and J 1 base short, with 6 bases between. The CDR3 sequence: CASTGNTEAFF. CDR3 nucleotides: TGTGCCAGTACAGGGAACACTGAAGCTTTCTTT.

This chain joins TRBV5-4 and TRBJ2-3; 10 nucleotides match TRBD2. Per germline, CDR1 SGHNT and CDR2 YYREEE (reference sequence). This CDR3 contains 15 residues. The trim removed 4 bases at V and 6 bases at J, leaving 8 bases unmatched. CDR3: CASSSGGASRDTQYF. CDR3 in DNA: TGTGCCAGCAGCAGCGGGGGGGCCTCCCGGGATACGCAGTATTTT.

The rearrangement joins TRBV7-2 to TRBJ2-7; D uncertain. CDR3 length: 15 amino acids. The V gene lost 5 bases and the J gene lost 4 bases, with 18 bases spanning the gap. Germline V lookup: CDR1 SGHTA, CDR2 FQGNSA. The CDR3 loop reads CASSLAGGLSYEQYF. CDR3 in DNA: TGTGCCAGCAGCCTGGCTGGCGGCCTCTCTTACGAGCAGTACTTC.

This clone was counted between two and nine times. V usage is TRBV6-1 and J usage is TRBJ1-6; 9 bases align to TRBD1. Per germline, CDR1 MNHNS and CDR2 SASEGT. This CDR3 has 14 amino acids. The V segment lost 6 bases and the J segment 9 bases; nucleotides outside the gene matches: 6. CDR3: CASSSGTGFSPLHF. CDR3 DNA sequence: TGTGCCAGCAGCTCAGGGACAGGGTTTTCACCCCTCCACTTT.

The J gene is TRBJ2-3, the V gene TRBV19; 7 nucleotides align to TRBD1. The germline V gene encodes CDR1 LNHDA and CDR2 SQIVND (reference sequence). The CDR3 is made up of 17 amino acids. After removal of 5 bases from V and 3 bases from J, the junction contained 14 bases not matched to a gene. DNA of the CDR3: TGTGCCAGTAGTCAGAGGGGGCAAAGTGCCCGAACAGATACGCAGTATTTT. This translates into CASSQRGQSARTDTQYF.